Each of the 24 T cell receptor beta chains below was sequenced from the same sample in a study of T cell responses to AZD1222 COVID-19 vaccine (TCRdb year 2021). The label giving this sample's time point can be read as: about 28 days (+/-7) after the second vaccine dose. The treatment or condition label on this specimen signifies: meningococcal conjugate vaccine given as trial control. The library was generated by the immunoSEQ multiplex PCR assay. The clones in this table, taken by TCRdb from immuneACCESS, are in-frame only. Not every clone is retained; where verified, under half of the shortfall comes from an unresolved V gene, and the cause of the rest is unknown. This sample holds approximately 150,000 clones; more than 80% were observed only once. The ten largest account for approximately 8% of the sample. The sequencing here drew on peripheral blood, taken 28 days after the second dose of the MenACWY control vaccine. These receptors were obtained from an adult who received the MenACWY meningococcal vaccine as a control.

The V call is TRBV18, the J call TRBJ2-5, with D maybe TRBD1 (5 bases). Germline CDR1 is KGHSH and CDR2 is LQKENI. Trimming took 2 bases from V and 4 from J, leaving 11 bases between them. The CDR3 spans 14 residues. In DNA form, the CDR3 reads TGTGCCAGCTCACCAGGGTCAGGGCGAGAGACCCAGTACTTC. Residues: CASSPGSGRETQYF.

This CDR3 reads CASSPQGEDTQYF. In DNA form, the CDR3 reads TGTGCCAGCTCACCTCAGGGGGAGGATACGCAGTATTTT. This chain connects TRBV18 to TRBJ2-3, with 7 bases lining up with TRBD1. Germline lookup yields CDR1 KGHSH and CDR2 LQKENI. The CDR3 is 13 amino acids. J lost 6 bases, V lost 3 bases, and 3 bases had no gene match. Full variable domain (missing parts from reference TRBV18 and TRBJ2-3): NAGVMQNPRHLVRRRGQEARLRCSPMKGHSHVYWYRQLPEEGLKFMVYLQKENIIDESGMPKERFSAEFPKEGPSILRIQQVVRGDSAAYFCASSPQGEDTQYFGPGTRLTVL.

The rearrangement joins TRBV10-3 to TRBJ1-5, with D maybe TRBD1 (5 bases). CDR1 is ENHRY and CDR2 is SYGVKD in the germline V gene. Trimming cost V 3 bases and J 4 bases, with 16 bases left between them. This CDR3 contains 16 residues. CDR3 DNA: TGTGCCATCAGTGAATCTGGTCGGGGGGTGAATCAGCCCCAGCATTTT. Amino acids: CAISESGRGVNQPQHF.

The DNA of the CDR3 is TGTGCCAGCAGTAAAGACAGGGTCCAAGAGACCCAGTACTTC. Translating it yields CASSKDRVQETQYF. The chain uses TRBV2 and TRBJ2-5, with 7 bases matching TRBD1. CDR1 SNHLY and CDR2 FYNNEI come from the germline V gene. The CDR3 sequence is 14 residues long. After removal of 5 bases from V and 1 base from J, the junction contained 4 bases not matched to a gene.

The rearrangement uses TRBV7-2 and TRBJ2-2, with D tentatively TRBD1 (6 bases). Trimming shortened V by 1 base and J by 2 bases, and 11 bases separated the two germline ends. Germline CDR1 SGHTA, CDR2 FQGNSA. This CDR3 spans 16 amino acids. CDR3 residues: CASSLVPGANTGELFF. The DNA for the CDR3 is TGTGCCAGCAGCTTAGTGCCAGGGGCCAACACCGGGGAGCTGTTTTTT.

This clone was seen once. V usage is TRBV19 and J usage is TRBJ2-7; 10 bases fit TRBD1. Germline CDR1 reads LNHDA; CDR2 reads SQIVND (reference sequence). CDR3 length: 16 amino acids. The V and J ends lost 5 bases and 2 bases, in that order; junction bases with no gene match: 9. CDR3 sequence (DNA): TGTGCCAGTAGTCCGGAACCCGGGACAGGGGCCTACGAGCAGTACTTC. This sequence encodes CASSPEPGTGAYEQYF.

The rearrangement uses TRBV19 and TRBJ2-3; 13 bases are shared with TRBD2. This CDR3 has 18 amino acids. Looked up from germline, CDR1 is LNHDA and CDR2 is SQIVND (reference sequence). The V segment lost 4 bases and the J segment 3 bases; nucleotides outside the gene matches: 10. In nucleotides, the CDR3 is TGTGCCAGTAGTAGGAAAATAGGGACTAGCGGGATAACAGATACGCAGTATTTT. This sequence encodes CASSRKIGTSGITDTQYF.

J is TRBJ2-7 and V is TRBV3-1 (or the pseudogene TRBV3-2), with D perhaps matching TRBD2 (6 bases). The CDR3 runs to 14 residues. Germline V gene sequence: CDR1 LGHDT, CDR2 YNNKEL (reference sequence). V was cut by 6 bases and J by 4 bases, with 16 bases left in between. The CDR3 bases are TGTGCCAGCAGTACCAGGGAGGCCCCTTACGAGCAGTACTTC. Translating it yields CASSTREAPYEQYF.

This clone occurred once. The chain combines TRBV10-3 with TRBJ1-5, with unresolved D. V lost 6 bases and J lost 4, with 7 bases in between. The V gene's germline CDR1 is ENHRY and CDR2 SYGVKD. The CDR3 runs 12 residues. CDR3 nucleotides: TGTGCCATCAGCCAACTTAATCAGCCCCAGCATTTT. Protein: CAISQLNQPQHF.

The chain is built from TRBV18 and TRBJ1-1, with no clear D. CDR1 and CDR2 (germline): KGHSH, LQKENI. V lost 1 base and J lost 5, with 11 bases in between. There are 14 residues in the CDR3. The CDR3 is CASSPRQDGTEAFF. CDR3 DNA: TGTGCCAGCTCACCACGGCAGGATGGTACTGAAGCTTTCTTT.

This clone came up once. This sequence joins TRBV19 and TRBJ2-3; D ambiguous. There are 12 residues in the CDR3. Germline V gene sequence: CDR1 LNHDA, CDR2 SQIVND (reference sequence). V gave up 5 bases and J gave up 3 bases, with 6 bases separating them. The CDR3 protein is CASSSRTDTQYF. DNA for the CDR3: TGTGCCAGTAGTTCGCGGACAGATACGCAGTATTTT. The full variable domain, in which reference TRBV19 and TRBJ2-3 provide the parts outside the CDR3, is DGGITQSPKYLFRKEGQNVTLSCEQNLNHDAMYWYRQDPGQGLRLIYYSQIVNDFQKGDIAEGYSVSREKKESFPLTVTSAQKNPTAFYLCASSSRTDTQYFGPGTRLTVL.

This chain uses TRBV5-6 with TRBJ1-1; unclear D gene. Germline V CDR1 and CDR2: SGHDT, YYEEEE. This CDR3 has 14 residues. Trimming cost V 6 bases and J 0 bases, with 12 bases left between them. In nucleotides, the CDR3 is TGTGCCAGCATCCCAGCCAGATTGAACACTGAAGCTTTCTTT. As protein: CASIPARLNTEAFF.

The chain couples TRBV27 to TRBJ2-1; D gene unclear. The V gene's germline CDR1 is MNHEY and CDR2 SMNVEV (reference sequence). The V and J ends lost 4 bases and 7 bases respectively, with 11 bases between them. This CDR3 is built from 13 residues. The CDR3 reads CASSWAFKNEQFF. CDR3 DNA sequence: TGTGCCAGCAGTTGGGCCTTCAAGAATGAGCAGTTCTTC.

Concerning this clone itself: The junction differs from germline at one of its ends, possibly a read error. This chain links TRBV5-6 with TRBJ1-1; D ambiguous. The CDR3 contains 13 residues. Germline lookup yields CDR1 SGHDT and CDR2 YYEEEE. CDR3 DNA sequence: TGTGCCAGCAGCTTGCCAGGCTCGGACGGAAAGTCCTTT. As protein: CASSLPGSDGKSF.

The DNA for the CDR3 is TGCGCCAGCAACGGCGGTGCGGGACACACAGATACGCAGTATTTT. Its translation is CASNGGAGHTDTQYF. J is TRBJ2-3 and V is TRBV5-1; D possibly uses TRBD1 or TRBD2 (6 bases each). With 6 bases removed from V and 2 bases from J, the gap between germline ends came to 16 bases. Germline CDR1 SGHRS, CDR2 YFSETQ. This CDR3 region has 15 residues.

This chain uses TRBV2 with TRBJ2-2; the match to TRBD2 covers 9 bases. This CDR3 spans 14 amino acids. The V segment lost 8 bases and the J segment 5 bases; nucleotides outside the gene matches: 6. Germline V gives CDR1 SNHLY, CDR2 FYNNEI. CDR3 loop: CASLAGAVTGELFF. DNA of the CDR3: TGTGCCAGCTTAGCGGGGGCGGTTACCGGGGAGCTGTTTTTT. Full variable domain (remainder filled in from reference TRBV2 and TRBJ2-2): EPEVTQTPSHQVTQMGQEVILRCVPISNHLYFYWYRQILGQKVEFLVSFYNNEISEKSEIFDDQFSVERPDGSNFTLKIRSTKLEDSAMYFCASLAGAVTGELFFGEGSRLTVL.

The rearrangement joins TRBV2 to TRBJ2-7; D might be TRBD1 (6 bases). This CDR3 region has 14 residues. Trimming pared 6 bases from V and 3 bases from J, leaving 15 bases between. Germline-derived CDR1 and CDR2 are SNHLY and FYNNEI. The DNA for the CDR3 is TGTGCCAGCAGAGGGGGTAGCCGGGGCTACGAGCAGTACTTC. Protein: CASRGGSRGYEQYF.

The rearrangement links TRBV2 to TRBJ2-7; 10 positions agree with TRBD1. CDR1 is SNHLY, CDR2 FYNNEI, per germline. The CDR3 totals 14 residues. Trimming at V came to 4 bases and at J to 7 bases, leaving 7 bases not matched to a gene. The CDR3 loop is CASSVDRGRREQYF. The CDR3 DNA reads TGTGCCAGCAGTGTTGACAGGGGGCGCAGGGAGCAGTACTTC.

The chain carries TRBV19 and TRBJ1-1, with D possibly matching TRBD1 (6 bases). Per germline, CDR1 LNHDA and CDR2 SQIVND (reference sequence). The CDR3 consists of 14 residues. V lost 5 bases, J lost 1 base, and 11 bases lay in between. The DNA of the CDR3 is TGTGCCAGTAGTTACCGGGGGGCGAACACTGAAGCTTTCTTT. Translation gives CASSYRGANTEAFF.

This clone was picked up a small number of times. The V gene is TRBV12-3 or TRBV12-4, the J gene TRBJ1-2; TRBD1 aligns across 7 bases. The CDR3 runs 13 residues. J lost 14 bases, V lost 4 bases, and 13 bases had no gene match. CDR3 amino acids: CASSWGDSGTRTF. The CDR3 bases are TGTGCCAGCAGTTGGGGGGACAGCGGGACACGGACCTTC.

This chain joins TRBV3-1 (or the pseudogene TRBV3-2) and TRBJ2-7; D gene uncertain. The germline gives CDR1 LGHDT, CDR2 YNNKEL (reference sequence). Trimming removed 1 base from V and 2 bases from J, with 12 bases in between. The CDR3 runs to 15 residues. CDR3 bases: TGTGCCAGCAGCCAAGGCGGCAGGAAAGCCTACGAGCAGTACTTC. As protein: CASSQGGRKAYEQYF.

In DNA, the CDR3 is TGTGCCAGCAGTTTCCAGGACAGGGAAGAGACCCAGTACTTC. It yields the protein CASSFQDREETQYF. V gene TRBV28 combines with J gene TRBJ2-5, with TRBD1 matching over 8 bases. The CDR3 extends over 14 amino acids. CDR1 and CDR2 (germline): MDHEN, SYDVKM. The V and J ends lost 3 bases and 3 bases, in that order; junction bases with no gene match: 3.

The chain employs TRBV6-5 and TRBJ1-5; no definite D call. V lost 0 bases and J 2 bases, leaving 8 bases between the germline ends. The CDR3 sequence is 15 residues long. The germline gives CDR1 MNHEY, CDR2 SVGAGI. CDR3: CASSYSGGRNQPQHF. CDR3 DNA: TGTGCCAGCAGTTACTCGGGTGGGCGCAATCAGCCCCAGCATTTT.

The chain couples TRBV12-3 or TRBV12-4 to TRBJ1-2; possible D gene TRBD1, 6 bases. Trimming cost V 6 bases and J 3 bases, with 8 bases left between them. The CDR3 contains 12 residues. CDR3 nucleotide sequence: TGTGCCAGCAGGGACAGTTACTATGGCTACACCTTC. Protein sequence: CASRDSYYGYTF.